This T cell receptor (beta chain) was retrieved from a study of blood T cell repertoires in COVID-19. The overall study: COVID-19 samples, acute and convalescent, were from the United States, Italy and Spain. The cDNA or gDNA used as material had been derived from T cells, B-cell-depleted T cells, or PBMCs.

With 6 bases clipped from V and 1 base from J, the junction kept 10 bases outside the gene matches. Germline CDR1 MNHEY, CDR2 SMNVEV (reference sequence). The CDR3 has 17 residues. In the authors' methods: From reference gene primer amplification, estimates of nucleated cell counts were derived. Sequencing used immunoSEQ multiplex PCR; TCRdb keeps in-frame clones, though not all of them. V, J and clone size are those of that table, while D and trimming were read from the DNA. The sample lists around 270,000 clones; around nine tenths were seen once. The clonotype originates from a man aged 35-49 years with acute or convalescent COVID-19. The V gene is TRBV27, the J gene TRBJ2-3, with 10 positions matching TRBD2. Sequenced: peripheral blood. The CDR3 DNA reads TGTGCCAGCAGCCCTCCCTGGGGGACTAGCGGCACAGATACGCAGTATTTT. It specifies CASSPPWGTSGTDTQYF.